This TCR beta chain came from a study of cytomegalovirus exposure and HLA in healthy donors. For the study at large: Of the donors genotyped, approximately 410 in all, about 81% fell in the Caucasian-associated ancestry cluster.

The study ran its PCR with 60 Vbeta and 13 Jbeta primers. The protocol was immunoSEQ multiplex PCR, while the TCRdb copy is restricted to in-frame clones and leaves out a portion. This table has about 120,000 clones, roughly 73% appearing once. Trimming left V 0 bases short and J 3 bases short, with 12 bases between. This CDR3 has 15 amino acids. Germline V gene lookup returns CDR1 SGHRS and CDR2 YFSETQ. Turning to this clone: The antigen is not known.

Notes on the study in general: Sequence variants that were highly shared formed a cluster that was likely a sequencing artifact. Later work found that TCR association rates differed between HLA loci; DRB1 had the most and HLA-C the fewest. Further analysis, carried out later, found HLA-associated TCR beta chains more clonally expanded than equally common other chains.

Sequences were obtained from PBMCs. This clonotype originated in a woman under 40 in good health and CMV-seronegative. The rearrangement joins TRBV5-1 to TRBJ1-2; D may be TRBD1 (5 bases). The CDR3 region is CASSLVVGEDYGYTF. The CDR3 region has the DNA TGCGCCAGCAGCTTGGTGGTAGGGGAGGACTATGGCTACACCTTC.